This T cell receptor beta chain stems from a study of cytomegalovirus exposure and HLA in healthy donors. Findings and limits, study-wide: Across donors, sequencing depth was assumed by presence/absence analyses to be roughly uniform. Cytomegalovirus-associated TCR beta chains were listed, numbering 150 to 200. Using the classifier, cytomegalovirus status was reportedly diagnosed with high specificity and sensitivity. A later analysis showed HLA-associated TCR beta chains outstripping equally common others in clonal expansion.

About this clone itself: Its antigen is undetermined.

The PCR made use of 60 Vbeta and 13 Jbeta primers. The repertoire was sequenced with immunoSEQ multiplex PCR; TCRdb's copy has only in-frame clones and lacks some. The data hold 120,000 to 150,000 clones, with about 72% observed a single time. CDR3 length: 14 amino acids. The germline V gene has CDR1 SGHRS and CDR2 YFSETQ. V gave up 0 bases and J gave up 5 bases, with 10 bases separating them. This clonotype originated in a man aged 40-50 years in good health and CMV-seronegative. Sequenced sample: PBMCs. The rearrangement joins TRBV5-1 to TRBJ2-3, with TRBD1 as a possible D gene (5 bases). The CDR3 DNA is TGCGCCAGCAGCTTGGGAGGCAGGGAAGATACGCAGTATTTT. This translates into CASSLGGREDTQYF.